The 31 T cell receptor beta chains below come from one sample, sequenced in a study of vaccination and CD4 T cells after COVID-19. MiXCR, run by TCRdb on the PCR reads, gives a single entry per CDR3 protein. Of 25,000 to 30,000 distinct CDR3 sequences in the sample, 45% to 65% were seen once. The time point here: late sampling 161 to 241 days after vaccination in three convalescent patients. This sample comprised CD4+ T cells from blood, obtained about 7 months after SARS-CoV-2 vaccination. These receptors were collected from a human donor who had recovered from COVID-19.

The chain has TRBV7-6 and TRBJ2-5; a weak D match, TRBD1 (5 bases). Germline values: CDR1 SGHVS, CDR2 FNYEAQ. The V end lost 2 bases, the J end lost 7 bases, and 14 bases lay between the germline ends. The CDR3 sequence is 14 residues long. CDR3 residues: CASSLPKGQGTQYF. As DNA, the CDR3 is TGTGCCAGCAGCTTACCCAAAGGTCAGGGGACCCAGTACTTC.

The chain couples TRBV5-1 to TRBJ2-3; 7 bases are a match to TRBD2. The CDR3 is made up of 14 amino acids. CDR1 is SGHRS, CDR2 YFSETQ, per germline. The V and J ends lost 5 bases and 5 bases, in that order; junction bases with no gene match: 8. CDR3 sequence: CASRAGAAEDTQYF. Here the CDR3 DNA reads TGCGCCAGCAGGGCGGGAGCTGCTGAAGATACGCAGTATTTT.

This clonotype has only a few counts. The chain combines TRBV6-5 with TRBJ2-7; D gene ambiguous. There are 15 residues in the CDR3. V lost 0 bases to trimming and J lost 2 bases, with 11 bases between them. Germline values: CDR1 MNHEY, CDR2 SVGAGI. CDR3 nucleotides: TGTGCCAGCAGTTACTCTTTTGGGCGGACCTACGAGCAGTACTTC. This gives the protein CASSYSFGRTYEQYF.

There are a few counts of this clonotype. This chain links TRBV20-1 with TRBJ1-6; the match to TRBD1 covers 7 bases. The CDR3 is 15 amino acids. Germline CDR1 and CDR2: DFQATT and SNEGSKA (reference sequence). V was pared by 2 bases and J by 7 bases, with 8 bases of the junction left unmatched. In DNA form, the CDR3 reads TGCAGTGCTAGATGGGGGGCACAGGGGAATTCACCCCTCCACTTT. Its translation is CSARWGAQGNSPLHF.

The gene calls are TRBV28 and TRBJ2-4; D ambiguous. CDR1 is MDHEN and CDR2 is SYDVKM in the germline V gene. V was pared by 3 bases and J by 8 bases, with 11 bases between. This CDR3 comprises 13 residues. In DNA, the CDR3 is TGTGCCAGCAGTTTTGGTCTAACGGACATTCAGTACTTC. Protein product: CASSFGLTDIQYF.

V usage is TRBV5-6 and J usage is TRBJ2-2; perhaps TRBD2 as D (5 bases). The V end was cut by 3 bases, the J end by 0 bases, with 12 bases between. This CDR3 spans 16 amino acids. Germline CDR1 is SGHDT and CDR2 is YYEEEE. CDR3: CASSSPREPNTGELFF. CDR3 sequence (DNA): TGTGCCAGCAGCTCCCCTAGGGAGCCGAACACCGGGGAGCTGTTTTTT.

The V gene is TRBV7-9, the J gene TRBJ1-5, with a weak D call TRBD1 (5 bases). The V and J ends lost 3 bases and 3 bases respectively, with 12 bases between them. Germline loops: CDR1 SEHNR, CDR2 FQNEAQ (reference sequence). This CDR3 region has 15 residues. CDR3 in DNA: TGTGCCAGCAGCTTGGGGCAGGGTGACAATCAGCCCCAGCATTTT. This codes for CASSLGQGDNQPQHF.

V gene TRBV4-3 combines with J gene TRBJ2-3, with D hard to call. The CDR3 extends over 13 amino acids. V dropped 2 bases and J dropped 1 base, with 4 bases sitting between them. Germline V gene sequence: CDR1 LGHNA, CDR2 YSLEER. Written as DNA, the CDR3 is TGCGCCAGCAGCCAAAGGGGCACAGATACGCAGTATTTT. Its protein product is CASSQRGTDTQYF.

The chain employs TRBV2 and TRBJ2-3; D perhaps matches TRBD2 (7 bases). This CDR3 comprises 14 residues. CDR1 SNHLY and CDR2 FYNNEI come from the germline V gene. V lost 3 bases and J lost 3, with 10 bases in between. The CDR3 protein is CASSEGGRTDTQYF. The CDR3 bases are TGTGCCAGCAGTGAGGGGGGGCGGACAGATACGCAGTATTTT.

This clonotype was seen more than once but under ten times. The chain uses TRBV7-6 and TRBJ1-5, with D hard to call. V was pared by 5 bases and J by 10 bases, with 15 bases between. Per the germline V gene, CDR1 is SGHVS and CDR2 is FNYEAQ. The CDR3 loop spans 13 amino acids. The CDR3, as DNA: TGTGCCAGCAGCCCATCATTCTCATCTCCCCAGCATTTT. Translating it yields CASSPSFSSPQHF.

The chain is built from TRBV20-1 and TRBJ2-5; 8 bases are shared with TRBD2. The CDR3 totals 17 residues. The germline gives CDR1 DFQATT, CDR2 SNEGSKA (reference sequence). Trimming at V came to 0 bases and at J to 0 bases, leaving 9 bases not matched to a gene. This CDR3 reads CSARDGGSGGYQETQYF. DNA for the CDR3: TGCAGTGCTAGAGATGGGGGAAGCGGGGGATACCAAGAGACCCAGTACTTC.

The chain combines TRBV27 with TRBJ1-5, with D unclear. The CDR3 is 13 amino acids. The germline gives CDR1 MNHEY, CDR2 SMNVEV (reference sequence). V lost 0 bases and J 7 bases, leaving 7 bases between the germline ends. CDR3 bases: TGTGCCAGCAGTTTATCGGGAGGACAGCCCCAGCATTTT. Residues: CASSLSGGQPQHF.

The chain joins TRBV2 to TRBJ1-1; D is ambiguous. This CDR3 comprises 11 residues. Trimming shortened V by 8 bases and J by 3 bases, and 7 bases separated the two germline ends. Germline V gene data show CDR1 as SNHLY and CDR2 as FYNNEI. The CDR3 DNA sequence: TGTGCCAGCTCATCGCACACTGAAGCTTTCTTT. This codes for CASSSHTEAFF.

The chain is built from TRBV28 and TRBJ1-6, with D uncertain. The CDR3 consists of 11 residues. V was pared by 3 bases and J by 9 bases, with 3 bases between. The germline V gene has CDR1 MDHEN and CDR2 SYDVKM. CDR3: CASSFRSPLHF. CDR3 DNA: TGTGCCAGCAGTTTTCGTTCACCCCTCCACTTT.

The rearrangement uses TRBV21-1 and TRBJ2-5; whether TRBD1, the table's D call, matches the DNA was not checked. TRBV21-1 is termed a pseudogene. This CDR3 region has 15 residues. The CDR3 DNA is TGTGCCAGCAGCAAAGTCGGGACAGATGGAGAGACCCAGTACTTC. It specifies CASSKVGTDGETQYF.

This clonotype was observed a few times. The genes are TRBV20-1 and TRBJ2-3, with D perhaps matching TRBD1 or TRBD2 (6 bases each). Looked up from germline, CDR1 is DFQATT and CDR2 is SNEGSKA (reference sequence). CDR3 length equals 15 residues. In DNA form, the CDR3 reads TGCAGCTCCCTCCCCCACGGGAGCGACAGGGATACGCAGTATTTT. Translating it yields CSSLPHGSDRDTQYF.

The chain has TRBV5-1 and TRBJ1-1; no definite D call. This CDR3 comprises 12 residues. CDR1 and CDR2 from the germline V gene are SGHRS and YFSETQ. Between the trimmed V and J ends, which lost 0 bases and 3 bases, there was a span of 3 bases. The chain's CDR3 is CASSLGDTEAFF. Written as DNA, the CDR3 is TGCGCCAGCAGCTTGGGCGACACTGAAGCTTTCTTT.

The genes are TRBV19 and TRBJ1-1; TRBD1 is a possible D gene (5 bases). CDR1 and CDR2 from the germline V gene are LNHDA and SQIVND (reference sequence). With 1 base removed from V and 4 bases from J, the gap between germline ends came to 10 bases. The CDR3 loop spans 14 amino acids. The CDR3 DNA is TGTGCCAGTAGTATAGTTGGGGGTTTCACTGAAGCTTTCTTT. This translates into CASSIVGGFTEAFF.

This clonotype showed up just a few times. The genes are TRBV20-1 and TRBJ2-7; TRBD1 agrees at 8 bases. V shed 6 bases, J shed 0 bases, and the junction held 4 bases outside the gene matches. Per germline, CDR1 DFQATT and CDR2 SNEGSKA (reference sequence). The CDR3 loop spans 13 amino acids. The DNA for the CDR3 is TGCAGTGCGGGGACAGGCTTCTCCTACGAGCAGTACTTC. Translating it yields CSAGTGFSYEQYF.

A single count supports this clonotype. V and J are TRBV20-1 and TRBJ2-7; 7 bases map to TRBD1. The CDR3 contains 14 residues. V lost 8 bases and J lost 2; bases outside the gene matches: 12. CDR1 is DFQATT, CDR2 SNEGSKA, per germline (reference sequence). CDR3 DNA: TGCAGTACTAAGCGAACGGGACAGACCTACGAGCAGTACTTC. It yields the protein CSTKRTGQTYEQYF.

The chain joins TRBV12-1 to TRBJ1-5; the table names TRBD1, a call not compared with the DNA. TRBV12-1 is annotated as a pseudogene. The CDR3 consists of 23 residues. DNA for the CDR3: TGTGCCAGCAGCTCCGGGACAGGGCTACCTCCGACCTGTATGCATAGAGGCAATCAGCCCCAGCATTTT. As protein: CASSSGTGLPPTCMHRGNQPQHF.

V usage is TRBV7-8 and J usage is TRBJ2-3, with D possibly matching TRBD2 (5 bases). This CDR3 contains 13 residues. The germline V and J ends were trimmed by 2 bases and 8 bases, with 11 bases remaining between them. Germline values: CDR1 SGHVS, CDR2 FQNEAQ. The CDR3 is CASSLTSGGTQYF. The DNA of the CDR3 is TGTGCCAGCAGCTTAACTAGTGGTGGTACGCAGTATTTT.

The V gene is TRBV20-1, the J gene TRBJ2-3, with TRBD2 matching over 10 bases. The trim removed 6 bases at V and 4 bases at J, leaving 16 bases unmatched. The CDR3 sequence is 17 residues long. Germline V gene sequence: CDR1 DFQATT, CDR2 SNEGSKA (reference sequence). CDR3 bases: TGCAGTGCCCGAGGAGCGGGAGGGCCTGGAGTCCCAGATACGCAGTATTTT. Translation: CSARGAGGPGVPDTQYF.

This clonotype was detected only a few times. The chain's CDR3 is CASSFRDRDNSPLHF. The CDR3 nucleotides are TGTGCCAGCAGTTTCCGGGACAGAGATAATTCACCCCTCCACTTT. The chain employs TRBV27 and TRBJ1-6; 7 nucleotides line up with TRBD1. V gave up 3 bases and J gave up 5 bases; unmatched junction bases: 4. This CDR3 has 15 residues. The germline gives CDR1 MNHEY, CDR2 SMNVEV (reference sequence).

This clonotype has just a few counts. V and J are TRBV20-1 and TRBJ2-5; 13 bases are shared with TRBD2. The CDR3 runs to 17 residues. J was trimmed by 2 bases and V by 5 bases; bases with no gene match: 11. Germline lookup yields CDR1 DFQATT and CDR2 SNEGSKA (reference sequence). The CDR3 sequence: CSADKQGTSGTQETQYF. The CDR3 DNA sequence: TGCAGTGCTGATAAACAGGGGACTAGCGGGACACAAGAGACCCAGTACTTC.

This clonotype has only a few counts. This chain uses TRBV7-6 with TRBJ2-1, with D possibly matching TRBD2 (5 bases). This CDR3 region has 14 residues. The V gene lost 5 bases and the J gene lost 0 bases, with 8 bases spanning the gap. The V gene's germline CDR1 is SGHVS and CDR2 FNYEAQ. The DNA of the CDR3 is TGTGCCAGCAGCGCCCGGGACTCCTACAATGAGCAGTTCTTC. Amino acids: CASSARDSYNEQFF.

This chain links TRBV2 with TRBJ2-5; 9 bases align to TRBD1. V dropped 2 bases and J dropped 4; count of bases not matched to a gene: 5. The CDR3 is 15 residues long. Germline CDR1 reads SNHLY; CDR2 reads FYNNEI. This chain's CDR3 is CASSEMGQGLETQYF. CDR3 DNA: TGTGCCAGCAGTGAAATGGGACAGGGTTTAGAGACCCAGTACTTC.

J is TRBJ2-7 and V is TRBV7-2; 7 bases fit TRBD1. Germline loops: CDR1 SGHTA, CDR2 FQGNSA. This CDR3 spans 12 amino acids. V shed 5 bases and J 6 bases; nucleotides not matched to a gene: 4. CDR3 amino acids: CASSRPGGEQYF. The DNA for the CDR3 is TGTGCCAGCAGCCGTCCAGGGGGCGAGCAGTACTTC. Combining the CDR3 with reference TRBV7-2 and TRBJ2-7 gives the whole variable domain GAGVSQSPSNKVTEKGKDVELRCDPISGHTALYWYRQSLGQGLEFLIYFQGNSAPDKSGLPSDRFSAERTGGSVSTLTIQRTQQEDSAVYLCASSRPGGEQYFGPGTRLTVT.

V and J are TRBV7-9 and TRBJ2-5, with a weak D call TRBD2 (6 bases). Germline V gene lookup returns CDR1 SEHNR and CDR2 FQNEAQ (reference sequence). V lost 2 bases and J 5 bases, leaving 15 bases between the germline ends. CDR3 length: 15 residues. For the CDR3, the DNA is TGTGCCAGCAGCTTATATCCGGGAGTGTTGGAGACCCAGTACTTC. It translates to CASSLYPGVLETQYF.

The chain has TRBV20-1 and TRBJ2-5, with 7 positions matching TRBD2. The CDR3 runs 13 residues. Germline CDR1 DFQATT, CDR2 SNEGSKA (reference sequence). V gave up 1 base and J gave up 9 bases; unmatched junction bases: 8. For the CDR3, the DNA is TGCAGTGCTAGAGTGGGTGGGAGGGAGGCCCAGTACTTC. This encodes CSARVGGREAQYF.

The rearrangement links TRBV19 to TRBJ1-2; 7 nucleotides match TRBD1. This CDR3 contains 15 residues. Germline CDR1 and CDR2: LNHDA and SQIVND (reference sequence). J was trimmed by 3 bases and V by 4 bases; bases with no gene match: 8. The CDR3 DNA reads TGTGCCAGTAGTAAGGAGCGCACAGGGGACTATGGCTACACCTTC. This codes for CASSKERTGDYGYTF.